This record covers a single T cell receptor (beta chain). This clonotype was found many times. Its antigen is unknown. No much larger clone is present one base from it, and per-base qualities are unavailable. TCR beta CDR3 regions were amplified from RNA transcripts. For the first round of RT-PCR on the TCR CDR3, the HTBI primer set was used together with the Qiagen OneStep RT-PCR kit. The libraries were constructed in a second round of multiplex PCR and then size-selected and purified. Libraries were sequenced paired-end with 100 bp reads on an Illumina HiSeq2000. In the original analysis: SOAPnuke was used to process the raw data, removing reads that contained adapters or uncalled bases, had a mean Phred below 15, or lacked an exact match to the constant primer or identifier. High-quality paired reads were merged with COPE v1.2.5, and unique nucleotide sequences were defined as clonotypes. Clonotypes were aligned to IMGT TRBV, TRBD and TRBJ reference segments using MiTCR v1.1. The analysis was restricted to V-J combinations with a frequency above 0.0001, which together covered around 99% of the repertoires. A TCS score was defined as the ratio between F50 (clonal expansion) and ExV (chaos), using BLOSUM62-based TCRdist between CDR3 peptides within each V-J. Welch's t-statistics and random forest reduced 500 to 650 V-J features to around 14, which were used in a naive Bayes classifier (R e1071). The raw public reads went through TCRdb reprocessing: fastp at Q25, MiXCR clone calling, in-frame beta chains kept. Duplicate CDR3 protein sequences are folded into a single record with the most common DNA and genes. These V and J calls are TCRdb output, not the study's own analysis. The sample includes roughly 720,000 distinct CDR3 sequences, with around a sixth observed a single time. The ten largest clones take up around a sixth of the sample.

Stable Graves' hyperthyroidism was defined as no progression to ophthalmopathy during 18 months of follow-up. The hyperthyroidism patients were between 18 and 65 years old and newly diagnosed, with a disease duration of less than 2 months. Patients with uncontrolled infections, other autoimmune diseases, pregnancy or lactation were excluded. Diagnoses were based on clinical symptoms, serum thyroxine and TRAb, thyroid ultrasound and orbital computed tomography. PBMCs were isolated from approximately 10 ml of fresh peripheral blood by Ficoll-Paque density gradient centrifugation. Total RNA was extracted with Trizol reagent, and quality was checked on an Agilent 2100 Bioanalyzer. The data originate from a study of T cells in Graves' hyperthyroidism and ophthalmopathy (dated by TCRdb to between 2017 and 2020). With regard to the full study: Peripheral blood samples were taken at the time of initial diagnosis, prior to any treatment. A discovery cohort of about a hundred patients, about 44 with Graves' ophthalmopathy and under 60 with stable Graves' hyperthyroidism, was used to find distinguishing TCR V-J signatures. Whether ophthalmopathy could be predicted prospectively was tested in an independent validation cohort made up of roughly 19 hyperthyroidism patients plus 17 patients who later progressed to ophthalmopathy. For training and testing, the 100 or so patients in the discovery cohort were randomly divided in a 7:3 ratio. The study also compared thyroid tissue and blood T-cell repertoires from about six Graves' hyperthyroidism patients. Once sampling was done, hyperthyroidism patients were given methimazole at a starting dose of 30 mg daily, whereas ophthalmopathy patients were given high-dose intravenous methylprednisolone. The paper describes TCR Vbeta CDR3 sequencing of 120 to 150 peripheral blood samples, made up of approximately 40 ophthalmopathy patients, more than 70 hyperthyroidism patients and roughly 17 progressor patients. Results the study describes overall, beyond this receptor: Sample size was not statistically predetermined, and investigators were not blinded to group allocation. In cross-validation, a model built on a 13 V-J signature told ophthalmopathy apart from stable hyperthyroidism with 85% to 90% sensitivity and approximately 81% specificity, and in testing the same model reached 80%/75%. In validation, the model predicted progression to ophthalmopathy with about 71% sensitivity and around 72% specificity, a median of about six months before onset. Blood samples also contained most of the expanded thyroid clonotypes (frequency above 0.001), which suggests that blood repertoires may reflect thyroid immune responses.

The germline V gene sets CDR1 to MDHEN and CDR2 to SYDVKM. The trim is 5 bases for V and 7 bases for J, with a gap of 18 bases between the germline ends. The CDR3 sequence holds 14 residues, the cysteine and phenylalanine included. Of the read, only the CDR3 DNA is kept; its 42 bases are in frame from base 1. Specimen: blood. This TCR was sampled from a man aged 50 to 59 with Graves' hyperthyroidism. This sequence uses TRBV28 and TRBJ2-7; TRBD1 is possibly the D segment (6 matching bases). The CDR3 protein is CASSVPGQAFEQYF. The DNA sequence follows: TGTGCCAGCAGTGTCCCGGGACAAGCCTTTGAGCAGTACTTC. The reference TRBV28 and TRBJ2-7 proteins fill in what lies around the CDR3, so the full variable domain reads DVKVTQSSRYLVKRTGEKVFLECVQDMDHENMFWYRQDPGLGLRLIYFSYDVKMKEKGDIPEGYSVSREKKERFSLILESASTNQTSMYLCASSVPGQAFEQYFGPGTRLTVT.